This TCR beta chain comes out of a study of a mutant IDH1 vaccine in newly diagnosed glioma. Profiling relied on immunoSEQ multiplex PCR, and the TCRdb table lists in-frame clones only, not all of them. The sample holds under 85,000 clones, approximately 85% seen once. Remarks on this clone: As yet, its antigen is unknown.

Time point noted: week 23, last vaccination. Every single dose of the vaccine, 300 ug of mutant IDH1 20-mer peptide, came with topical imiquimod. The sequenced sample was PBMCs, obtained from a glioma patient whose treatment included an IDH1 peptide vaccine. The sequence was collected from a woman aged 45-59 years with glioma.

The chain's CDR3 is CASSWTLAGAANEQFF. The CDR3, as DNA: TGCGCCAGCAGCTGGACCTTAGCGGGAGCAGCTAATGAGCAGTTCTTC. The chain couples TRBV5-1 to TRBJ2-1; TRBD2 agrees at 9 bases. The CDR3 covers 16 residues. Germline V gene lookup returns CDR1 SGHRS and CDR2 YFSETQ. With 3 bases clipped from V and 7 bases from J, the junction kept 11 bases outside the gene matches.